The source of this TCR beta chain is a study of naive and memory T cell subsets (dated by TCRdb to the late 2010s). A note on the overall study: Sorted naive and memory T cell subsets from peripheral blood were analyzed in the study using a UMI-based, open-source pipeline for TCR alpha and beta sequencing. RNA was DNase-treated and reverse transcribed with TCR constant-region primers, mostly using SuperScript III. The results of the functional CMV T cell responses matched the IgG serology results in every case.

The germline V gene (reference sequence) specifies GTSNPN as CDR1 and SVGIG as CDR2. V is pared back by 3 bases and J by 4 bases, with 19 bases lying between the germline termini. Spanning cysteine to phenylalanine, the CDR3 consists of 16 amino acids. The retained sequence is limited to the CDR3, 48 bases, with the frame set at the first base. The protocol used for the library was UMI-ligation and nested PCR. An equimolar mix of two oligonucleotides covering both TRBC1 and TRBC2 was used as the beta constant-region primer. Four rounds of PCR, combining the SP2 primer with nested alpha and beta constant-region primers, were used to amplify the ligated cDNA. A single-stranded oligonucleotide bearing the SP2 primer plus a 12-nucleotide UMI was ligated onto the 3' end of the cDNA by T4 RNA ligase 1. Incubation of the ligation reaction lasted roughly 18-24 hours at 16 degrees C. To avoid over-amplification, PCR2 was usually performed as a SYBR Green qPCR and halted once a predetermined threshold was reached. Every purification after the first one was done using Agencourt AMPure XP magnetic beads. Libraries were quantified by Qubit and checked on a TapeStation, where a main peak was expected near 650 bp. Sequencing of the pooled libraries was done on an Illumina MiSeq using v2 2x251 paired-end kits, which typically yielded about 1-2.3 million reads per sample. Libraries were pooled at approximately 3.6 nM per sample, and roughly 5-7.5% PhiX was added to improve cluster recognition. The published analysis was carried out like this. Decombinator assigned V and J genes to Demultiplexor-processed FASTQ reads by tag matching, allowing a single base-pair mismatch. Collapsinator relied on UMIs to fix sequencing errors as well as frequency errors caused by PCR heterogeneity. TCRs were translated and CDR3s were extracted from the conserved cysteine to the FGXG phenylalanine by CDR3Translator, with non-productive sequences being flagged. Repertoires were subsampled to equal numbers of UMI-defined TCRs before Gini, Shannon entropy and inverse Simpson indices were calculated. Within the linear range, a power law was fitted to clonotype abundance distributions using maximum likelihood. On one naive CD8 sample, the pipeline and MIGEC gave similar UMI counts, unique TCR numbers and clonal distributions. One analysis removed from the naive repertoire any naive TCRs that were also present in any memory subset from the same donor. A set of some 7,000 CMV-associated CDR3 sequences, compiled from VDJdb and a published dataset, was used to search the repertoires. TCRdb reworked the public reads: Q25 trimming with fastp, MiXCR clone assembly, productive beta chains retained. A single entry per CDR3 protein holds the most common genes and DNA from its merged rows. The V and J calls here are based on TCRdb, not the publication. The sample contains about 90,000 distinct CDR3 sequences, about 11% of them found a single time. Together, the top ten hold just over 0.13% of the sample.

What the authors observed across the whole study: A few larger clonotypes were present in naive repertoires, particularly the CD8 repertoires, and these clonotypes were possibly memory cells re-expressing CD45RA. In both CD4 and CD8 cells, a rise in Gini index and a fall in Shannon and inverse Simpson diversity were observed from naive through CM, EM and EMRA. A clonotype was defined as a single alpha or beta chain sequence rather than as a paired alpha/beta receptor. After error correction, only a single occurrence was seen for over 95% of naive TCR sequences, so much steeper abundance distributions were produced than in memory subsets. The abundance of TCRs followed a power law with an exponent that differed between naive and memory subsets yet stayed consistent across the three individuals. RNA-based TCR counts may be affected by expression changes linked to T cell activation and differentiation. No ground truth was available to validate the repertoire findings for the naive and memory subsets.

Separate amplification of TCR alpha and beta chain libraries was performed from the second PCR step onward. CMV status of each donor was established by measuring IFNgamma production from CD4+ T cells after fresh PBMCs were stimulated overnight with CMV viral lysate. Using Miltenyi beads, CD4 T cells were first positively selected, and CD8 T cells were then positively selected from the CD4-negative fraction. Cells stained for CD3, CD4, CD8, CD45RA, CD27 and a live/dead dye were sorted on a BD Aria II into four subsets by CD45RA and CD27. Blood was obtained from three healthy volunteers, and the blood from each volunteer was fractionated into CD4 and CD8 T cells and subsequently into four differentiation subsets. Around 0.11 L of peripheral blood was collected from each donor, and PBMC were isolated from the blood using Ficoll-Paque PLUS density-gradient centrifugation. Sorted cells were lysed in RLT buffer, and RNA was extracted with a Qiagen RNeasy kit and stored at -80°C.

In this sample, this clonotype turned up a few times. Its specific antigen is unknown. Base qualities are not provided; no much larger clone lies one nucleotide away. The chain is encoded by TRBV30 joined to TRBJ1-5; the D segment cannot be called with confidence. The sequence was collected from a human donor in good health. Sequenced sample: naive CD4+ T cells from blood. The sample's cell subset or site, from its label and the paper: naive T cells, CD45RA high CD27+. The CDR3 sequence is CAWRDYYDLGNQPQHF. The nucleotide sequence is TGTGCCTGGAGGGACTATTATGACCTTGGGAATCAGCCCCAGCATTTT.